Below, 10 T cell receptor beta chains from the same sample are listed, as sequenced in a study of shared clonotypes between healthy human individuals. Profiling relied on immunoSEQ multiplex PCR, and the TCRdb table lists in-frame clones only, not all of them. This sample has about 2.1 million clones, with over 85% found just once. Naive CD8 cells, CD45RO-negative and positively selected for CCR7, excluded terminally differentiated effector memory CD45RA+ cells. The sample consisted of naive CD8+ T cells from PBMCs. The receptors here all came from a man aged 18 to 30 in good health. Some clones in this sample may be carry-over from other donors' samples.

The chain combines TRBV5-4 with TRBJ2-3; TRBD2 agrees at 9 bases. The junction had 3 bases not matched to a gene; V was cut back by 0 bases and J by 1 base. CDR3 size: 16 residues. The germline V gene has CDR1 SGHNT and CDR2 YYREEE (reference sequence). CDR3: CASSLAIAGGTDTQYF. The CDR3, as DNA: TGTGCCAGCAGCTTGGCCATAGCGGGGGGCACAGATACGCAGTATTTT. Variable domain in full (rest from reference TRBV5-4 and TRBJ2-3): ETGVTQSPTHLIKTRGQQVTLRCSSQSGHNTVSWYQQALGQGPQFIFQYYREEENGRGNFPPRFSGLQFPNYSSELNVNALELDDSALYLCASSLAIAGGTDTQYFGPGTRLTVL.

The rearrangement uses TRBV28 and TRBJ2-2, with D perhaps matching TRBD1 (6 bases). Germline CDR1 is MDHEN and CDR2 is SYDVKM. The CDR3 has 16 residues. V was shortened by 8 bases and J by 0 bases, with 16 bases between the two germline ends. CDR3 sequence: CASQPLGAANTGELFF. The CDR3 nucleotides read TGTGCCAGCCAACCTCTGGGGGCAGCGAACACCGGGGAGCTGTTTTTT.

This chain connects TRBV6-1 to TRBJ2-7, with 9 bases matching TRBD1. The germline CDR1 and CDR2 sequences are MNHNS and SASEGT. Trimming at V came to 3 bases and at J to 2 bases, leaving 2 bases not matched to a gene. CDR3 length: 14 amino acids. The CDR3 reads CASSEDRGPYEQYF. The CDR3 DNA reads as TGTGCCAGCAGTGAGGACAGGGGCCCCTACGAGCAGTACTTC.

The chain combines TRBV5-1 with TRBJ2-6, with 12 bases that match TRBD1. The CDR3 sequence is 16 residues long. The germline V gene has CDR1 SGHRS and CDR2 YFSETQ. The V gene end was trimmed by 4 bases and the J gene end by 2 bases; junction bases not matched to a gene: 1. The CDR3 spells CASSGTGGTGANVLTF. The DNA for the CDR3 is TGCGCCAGCAGCGGGACAGGGGGCACTGGGGCCAACGTCCTGACTTTC.

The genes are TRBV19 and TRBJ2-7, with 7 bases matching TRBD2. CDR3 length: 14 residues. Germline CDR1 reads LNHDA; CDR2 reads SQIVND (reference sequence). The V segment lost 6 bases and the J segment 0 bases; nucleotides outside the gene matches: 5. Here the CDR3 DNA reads TGTGCCAGTAGGCGGGGGACCGACTCCTACGAGCAGTACTTC. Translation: CASRRGTDSYEQYF.

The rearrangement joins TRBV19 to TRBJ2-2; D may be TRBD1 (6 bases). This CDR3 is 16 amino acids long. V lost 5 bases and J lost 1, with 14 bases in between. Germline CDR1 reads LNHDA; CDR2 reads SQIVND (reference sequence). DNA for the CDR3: TGTGCCAGTAGTCTCACAGGGTTAGTGAACACCGGGGAGCTGTTTTTT. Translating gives CASSLTGLVNTGELFF.

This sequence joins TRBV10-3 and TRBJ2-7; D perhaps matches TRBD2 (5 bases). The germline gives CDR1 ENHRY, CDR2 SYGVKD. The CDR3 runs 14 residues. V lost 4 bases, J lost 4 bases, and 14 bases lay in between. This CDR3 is CAISALTGSYEQYF. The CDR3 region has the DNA TGTGCCATCAGTGCCCTGACTGGGAGTTACGAGCAGTACTTC.

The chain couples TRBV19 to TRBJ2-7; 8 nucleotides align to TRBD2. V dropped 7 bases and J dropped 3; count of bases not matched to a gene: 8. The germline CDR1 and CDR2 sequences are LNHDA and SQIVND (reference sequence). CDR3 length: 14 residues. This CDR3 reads CASKVAGGLYEQYF. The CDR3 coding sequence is TGTGCCAGTAAGGTGGCGGGAGGCCTCTACGAGCAGTACTTC.

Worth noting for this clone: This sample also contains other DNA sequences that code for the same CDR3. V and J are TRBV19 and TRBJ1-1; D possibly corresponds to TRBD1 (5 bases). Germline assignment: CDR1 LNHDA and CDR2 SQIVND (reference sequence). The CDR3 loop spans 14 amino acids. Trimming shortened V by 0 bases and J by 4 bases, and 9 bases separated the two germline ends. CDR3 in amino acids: CASSIDRVGTEAFF. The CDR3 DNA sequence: TGTGCCAGTAGTATAGACAGGGTTGGCACTGAAGCTTTCTTT.

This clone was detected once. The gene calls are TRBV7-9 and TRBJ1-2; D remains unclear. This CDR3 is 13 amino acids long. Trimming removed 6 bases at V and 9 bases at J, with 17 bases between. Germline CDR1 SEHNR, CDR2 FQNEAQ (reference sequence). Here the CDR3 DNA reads TGTGCCAGCAGGCTAGGTGGGGATGCCAGCTACACCTTC. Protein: CASRLGGDASYTF.